This TCR beta chain appears in the sequencing data of a study of cytomegalovirus exposure and HLA in healthy donors. PCR used 60 Vbeta primers and 13 Jbeta primers. Clones were read by immunoSEQ multiplex PCR, and TCRdb kept only the in-frame ones, dropping some. The sample table sets out about 140,000 clones. Per germline, CDR1 MGHDK and CDR2 SYGVNS. With V trimmed by 3 bases and J by 7 bases, 9 bases remained unmatched. This CDR3 region has 15 residues. The source is a woman aged 18-35 years in good health and CMV-seronegative. The sequenced sample consisted of PBMCs. J is TRBJ1-2 and V is TRBV25-1; 9 nucleotides line up with TRBD1. CDR3: CASSEDRGSDSGYTF. The CDR3 DNA is TGTGCCAGCAGTGAGGACAGGGGAAGTGACTCTGGCTACACCTTC.